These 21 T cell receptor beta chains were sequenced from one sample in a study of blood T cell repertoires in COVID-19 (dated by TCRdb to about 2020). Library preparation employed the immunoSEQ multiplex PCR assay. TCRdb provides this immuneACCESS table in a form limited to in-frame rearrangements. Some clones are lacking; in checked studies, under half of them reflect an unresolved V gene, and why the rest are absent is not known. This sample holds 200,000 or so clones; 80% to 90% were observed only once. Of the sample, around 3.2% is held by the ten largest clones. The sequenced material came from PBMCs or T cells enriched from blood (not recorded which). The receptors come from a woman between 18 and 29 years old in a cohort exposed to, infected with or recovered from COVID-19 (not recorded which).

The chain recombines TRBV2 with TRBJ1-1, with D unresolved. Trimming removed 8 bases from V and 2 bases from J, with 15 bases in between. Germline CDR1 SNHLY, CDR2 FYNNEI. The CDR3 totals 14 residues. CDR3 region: CASLLEAPNTEAFF. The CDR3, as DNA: TGTGCCAGCTTACTGGAGGCCCCTAACACTGAAGCTTTCTTT.

DNA of the CDR3: TGTGCCAGCAGCCAGGGCTATGAAAAACTGTTTTTT. It translates to CASSQGYEKLFF. J is TRBJ1-4 and V is TRBV6-5, with TRBD1 as a possible D gene (5 bases). CDR1 is MNHEY and CDR2 is SVGAGI in the germline V gene. Deletions cut 6 bases from V and 6 bases from J, with 8 bases between. The CDR3 loop spans 12 amino acids.

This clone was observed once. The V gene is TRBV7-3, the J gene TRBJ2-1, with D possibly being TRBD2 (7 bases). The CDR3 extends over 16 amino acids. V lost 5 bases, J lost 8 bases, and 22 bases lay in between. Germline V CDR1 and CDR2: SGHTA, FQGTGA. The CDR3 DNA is TGTGCCAGCAGCCCCCTGGGGGGGCTGGGTTTGGATGAGCAGTTCTTC. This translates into CASSPLGGLGLDEQFF. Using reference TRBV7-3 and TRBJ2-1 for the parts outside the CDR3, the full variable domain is GAGVSQTPSNKVTEKGKYVELRCDPISGHTALYWYRQSLGQGPEFLIYFQGTGAADDSGLPNDRFFAVRPEGSVSTLKIQRTERGDSAVYLCASSPLGGLGLDEQFFGPGTRLTVL.

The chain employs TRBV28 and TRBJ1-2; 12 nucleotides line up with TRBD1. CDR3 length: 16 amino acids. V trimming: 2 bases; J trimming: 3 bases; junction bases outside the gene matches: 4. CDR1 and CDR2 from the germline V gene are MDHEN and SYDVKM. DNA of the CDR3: TGTGCCAGCAGTTTAGTGGGACAGGGGGCGGACTATGGCTACACCTTC. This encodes CASSLVGQGADYGYTF.

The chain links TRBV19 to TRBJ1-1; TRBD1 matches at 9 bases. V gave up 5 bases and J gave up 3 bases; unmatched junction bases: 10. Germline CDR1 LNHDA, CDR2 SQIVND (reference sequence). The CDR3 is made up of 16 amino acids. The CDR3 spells CASSYRGLGLDTEAFF. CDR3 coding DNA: TGTGCCAGTAGTTACAGGGGGCTCGGGTTGGACACTGAAGCTTTCTTT.

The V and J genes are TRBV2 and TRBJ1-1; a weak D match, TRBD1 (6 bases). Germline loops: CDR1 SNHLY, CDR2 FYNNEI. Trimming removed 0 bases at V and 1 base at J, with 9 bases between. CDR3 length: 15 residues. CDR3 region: CASSEAGTSNTEAFF. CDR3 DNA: TGTGCCAGCAGTGAAGCCGGGACATCGAACACTGAAGCTTTCTTT.

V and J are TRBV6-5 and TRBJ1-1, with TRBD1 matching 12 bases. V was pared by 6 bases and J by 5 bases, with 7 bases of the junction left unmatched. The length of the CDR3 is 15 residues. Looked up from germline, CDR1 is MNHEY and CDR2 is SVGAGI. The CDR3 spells CASRPGQGARTEAFF. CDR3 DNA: TGTGCCAGCAGGCCGGGACAGGGGGCGAGGACTGAAGCTTTCTTT.

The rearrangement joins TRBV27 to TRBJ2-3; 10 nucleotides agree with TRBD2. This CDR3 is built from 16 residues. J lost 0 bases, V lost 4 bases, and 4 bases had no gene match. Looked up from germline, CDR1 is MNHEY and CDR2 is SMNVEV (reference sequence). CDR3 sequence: CASSSRTSGSTDTQYF. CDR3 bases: TGTGCCAGCAGTTCGCGGACTAGCGGTAGCACAGATACGCAGTATTTT.

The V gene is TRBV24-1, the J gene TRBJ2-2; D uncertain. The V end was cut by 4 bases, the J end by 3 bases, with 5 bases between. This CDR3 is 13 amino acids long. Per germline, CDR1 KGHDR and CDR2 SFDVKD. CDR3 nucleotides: TGTGCCACCAGTGACGACTACACCGGGGAGCTGTTTTTT. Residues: CATSDDYTGELFF.

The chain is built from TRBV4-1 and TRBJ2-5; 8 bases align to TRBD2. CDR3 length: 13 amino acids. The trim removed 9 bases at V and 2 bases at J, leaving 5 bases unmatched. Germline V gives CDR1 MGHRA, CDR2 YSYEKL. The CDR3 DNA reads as TGCGCCAGTGGACTAGCAGTACAAGAGACCCAGTACTTC. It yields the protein CASGLAVQETQYF.

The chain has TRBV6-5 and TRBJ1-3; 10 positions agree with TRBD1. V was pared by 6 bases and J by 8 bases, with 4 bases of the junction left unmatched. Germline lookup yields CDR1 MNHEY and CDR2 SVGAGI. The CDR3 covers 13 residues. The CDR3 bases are TGTGCCAGCAGGGAGGGACAGGGGTACACCATATATTTT. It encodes CASREGQGYTIYF.

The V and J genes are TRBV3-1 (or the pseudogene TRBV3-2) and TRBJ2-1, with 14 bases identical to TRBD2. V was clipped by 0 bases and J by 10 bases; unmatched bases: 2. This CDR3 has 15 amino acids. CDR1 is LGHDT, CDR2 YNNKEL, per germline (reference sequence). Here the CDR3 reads CASSQDGTSGREQFF. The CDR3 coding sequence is TGTGCCAGCAGCCAAGACGGGACTAGCGGGAGAGAGCAGTTCTTC.

CDR3 sequence reads: CASSLRLSSGSSYEQYF. The CDR3 DNA reads TGTGCCAGCAGTTTAAGGCTGTCTAGCGGTTCCTCCTACGAGCAGTACTTC. The genes are TRBV27 and TRBJ2-7; 7 nucleotides line up with TRBD2. V lost 2 bases, J lost 0 bases, and 10 bases stayed unmatched. Germline V lookup: CDR1 MNHEY, CDR2 SMNVEV (reference sequence). This CDR3 is built from 17 residues.

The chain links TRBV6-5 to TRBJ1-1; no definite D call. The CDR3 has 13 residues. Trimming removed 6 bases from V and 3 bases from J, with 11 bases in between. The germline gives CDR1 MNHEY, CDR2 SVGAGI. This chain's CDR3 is CASRKFGDTEAFF. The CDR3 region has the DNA TGTGCCAGCAGAAAGTTCGGGGACACTGAAGCTTTCTTT.

In nucleotides, the CDR3 is TGTGCCACCAGTGACCGGACTAACTACGAGCAGTACTTC. Its translation is CATSDRTNYEQYF. V and J are TRBV24-1 and TRBJ2-7, with D perhaps matching TRBD2 (6 bases). The germline V gene has CDR1 KGHDR and CDR2 SFDVKD. V shed 4 bases and J shed 3 bases, with 9 bases lying between them. The CDR3 covers 13 residues.

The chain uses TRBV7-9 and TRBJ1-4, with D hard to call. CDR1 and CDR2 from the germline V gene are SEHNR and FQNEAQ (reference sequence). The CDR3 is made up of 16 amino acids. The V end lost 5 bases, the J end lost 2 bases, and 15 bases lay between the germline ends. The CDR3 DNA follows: TGTGCCAGCAGCCCCCCGAGAGTTAGCACTAATGAAAAACTGTTTTTT. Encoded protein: CASSPPRVSTNEKLFF.

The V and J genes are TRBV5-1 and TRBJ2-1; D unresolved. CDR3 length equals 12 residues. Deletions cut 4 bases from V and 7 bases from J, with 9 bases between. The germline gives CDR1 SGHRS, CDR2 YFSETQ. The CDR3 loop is CASSPTTNEQFF. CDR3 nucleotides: TGCGCCAGCAGCCCGACAACGAATGAGCAGTTCTTC. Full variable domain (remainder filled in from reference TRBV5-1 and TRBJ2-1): KAGVTQTPRYLIKTRGQQVTLSCSPISGHRSVSWYQQTPGQGLQFLFEYFSETQRNKGNFPGRFSGRQFSNSRSEMNVSTLELGDSALYLCASSPTTNEQFFGPGTRLTVL.

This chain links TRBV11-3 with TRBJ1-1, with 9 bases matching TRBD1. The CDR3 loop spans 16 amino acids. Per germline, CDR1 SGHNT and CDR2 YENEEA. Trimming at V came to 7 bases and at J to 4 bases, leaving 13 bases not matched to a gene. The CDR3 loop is CASIKERGTGFTEAFF. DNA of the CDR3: TGTGCCAGCATCAAAGAGAGGGGGACAGGGTTCACTGAAGCTTTCTTT.

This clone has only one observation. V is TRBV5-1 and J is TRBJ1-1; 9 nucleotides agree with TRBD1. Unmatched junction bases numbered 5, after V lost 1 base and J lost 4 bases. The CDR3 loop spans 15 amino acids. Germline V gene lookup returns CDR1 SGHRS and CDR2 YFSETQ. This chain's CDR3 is CASSLLATGGTEAFF. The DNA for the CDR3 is TGCGCCAGCAGCTTGTTGGCGACAGGGGGCACTGAAGCTTTCTTT.

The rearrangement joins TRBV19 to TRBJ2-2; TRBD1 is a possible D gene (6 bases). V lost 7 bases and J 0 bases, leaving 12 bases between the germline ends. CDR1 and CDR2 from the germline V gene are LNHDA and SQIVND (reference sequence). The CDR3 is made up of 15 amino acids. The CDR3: CASTLDRPNTGELFF. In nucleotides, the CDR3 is TGTGCCAGTACCCTGGACAGACCGAACACCGGGGAGCTGTTTTTT.

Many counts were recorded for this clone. In DNA, the CDR3 is TGTGCCAGCAGCCTAGGGCAGGGGAGTGGGGGAGAGACCCAGTACTTC. Translating it yields CASSLGQGSGGETQYF. The chain uses TRBV28 and TRBJ2-5; perhaps TRBD1 as D (6 bases). Trimming took off 6 bases at V and 4 bases at J, with 21 bases between the two ends. CDR1 is MDHEN, CDR2 SYDVKM, per germline. CDR3 length: 16 amino acids.